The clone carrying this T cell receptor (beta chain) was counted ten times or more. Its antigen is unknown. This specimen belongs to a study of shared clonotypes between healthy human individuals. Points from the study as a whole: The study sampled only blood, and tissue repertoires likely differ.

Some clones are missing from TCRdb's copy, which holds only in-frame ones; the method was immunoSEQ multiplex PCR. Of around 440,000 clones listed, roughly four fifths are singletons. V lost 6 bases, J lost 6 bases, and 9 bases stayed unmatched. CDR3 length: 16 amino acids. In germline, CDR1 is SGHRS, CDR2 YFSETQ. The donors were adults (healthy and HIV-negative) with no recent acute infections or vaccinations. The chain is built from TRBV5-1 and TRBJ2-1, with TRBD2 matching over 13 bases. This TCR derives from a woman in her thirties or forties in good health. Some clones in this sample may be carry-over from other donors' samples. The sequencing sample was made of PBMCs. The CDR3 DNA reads TGCGCCAGCACTTCAGGGGGACTAGCGGGAACCAATGAGCAGTTCTTC. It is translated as CASTSGGLAGTNEQFF.